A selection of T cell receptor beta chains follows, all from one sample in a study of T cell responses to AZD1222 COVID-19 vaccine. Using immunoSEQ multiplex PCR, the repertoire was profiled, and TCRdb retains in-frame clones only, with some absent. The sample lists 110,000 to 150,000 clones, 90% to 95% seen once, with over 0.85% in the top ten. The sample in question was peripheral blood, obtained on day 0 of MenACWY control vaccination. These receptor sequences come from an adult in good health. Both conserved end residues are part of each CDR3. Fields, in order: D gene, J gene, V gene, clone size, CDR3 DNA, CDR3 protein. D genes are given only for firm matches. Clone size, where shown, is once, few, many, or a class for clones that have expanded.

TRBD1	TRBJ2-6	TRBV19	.	TGTGCCAGTATGAGGACAGGGTCTGGGGCCAACGTCCTGACTTTC	CASMRTGSGANVLTF
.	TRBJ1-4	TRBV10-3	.	TGTGCCATCAGTCCTGATGGGGAAAAACTGTTTTTT	CAISPDGEKLFF
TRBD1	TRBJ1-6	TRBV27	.	TGTGCCAGCAGTTCCCTCCAACAGGGGCGCGCGAGCTCCTATAATTCACCCCTCCACTTT	CASSSLQQGRASSYNSPLHF
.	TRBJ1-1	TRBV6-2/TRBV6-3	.	TGTGCCAGCAGTTACGGGACACCTAACACTGAAGCTTTCTTT	CASSYGTPNTEAFF
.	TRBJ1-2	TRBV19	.	TGTGCCAGTAGTAGGAGCGGCTATGGCTACACCTTC	CASSRSGYGYTF
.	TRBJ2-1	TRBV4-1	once	TGCGCCAGCACGGGGGAGGGGGCCAGCAGTGAGCAGTTCTTC	CASTGEGASSEQFF
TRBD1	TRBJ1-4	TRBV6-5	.	TGTGCCAGCAGAAACCGGGACAGCGTGGGGAAACTGTTTTTT	CASRNRDSVGKLFF
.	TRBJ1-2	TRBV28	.	TGTGCCGCCTCAGAGAACTATGGCTACACCTTC	CAASENYGYTF
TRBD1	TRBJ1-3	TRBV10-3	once	TGTGCCATCAGCCGACAGGGGGAGAGCTCTGGAAACACCATATATTTT	CAISRQGESSGNTIYF
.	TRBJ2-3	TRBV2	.	TGTGCCAGCAGTCTAAGGGGGGATACGCAGTATTTT	CASSLRGDTQYF
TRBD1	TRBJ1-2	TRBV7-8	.	TGTGCCAGCAGCGGATGGGACAGGGACTATGGCTACACCTTC	CASSGWDRDYGYTF
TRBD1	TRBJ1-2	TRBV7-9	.	TGTGCCAGCAGCCCGACAGGGGACTACCCTAACTATGGCTACACCTTC	CASSPTGDYPNYGYTF
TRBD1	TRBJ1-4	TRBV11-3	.	TGTGCCAGCAGCCTCGGACAGGGAGTAACTAATGAAAAACTGTTTTTT	CASSLGQGVTNEKLFF
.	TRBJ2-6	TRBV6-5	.	TGTGCCAGCAGTTACTCCCAGGCCGGGGCCAACGTCCTGACTTTC	CASSYSQAGANVLTF
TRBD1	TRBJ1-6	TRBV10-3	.	TGTGCCACCCGGGAGCAGGGGGGATCACCCCTCCACTTT	CATREQGGSPLHF
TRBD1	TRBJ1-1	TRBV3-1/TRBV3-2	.	TGTGCCAGCAGCCAAGGAAACAGGGGGCTTGTTACTGAAGCTTTCTTT	CASSQGNRGLVTEAFF
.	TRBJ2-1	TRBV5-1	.	TGCGCCAGCAGCTCCACGGTCGGAGGGAAGTTCTTC	CASSSTVGGKFF
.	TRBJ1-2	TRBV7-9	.	TGTGCCAGCAGCTTAGTGCCGGCCTATGGCTACACCTTC	CASSLVPAYGYTF
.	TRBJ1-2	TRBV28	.	TGTGCCAGCAGCCACCTCATGGGGGGTAACTATGGCTACACCTTC	CASSHLMGGNYGYTF
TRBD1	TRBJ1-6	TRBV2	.	TGTGCCAGCAGTGGCCGGACAGGGATGGGTTCACCCCTCCACTTT	CASSGRTGMGSPLHF
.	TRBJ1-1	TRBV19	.	TGTGCCAGTAGAATACTCACTGAGAACACTGAAGCTTTCTTT	CASRILTENTEAFF
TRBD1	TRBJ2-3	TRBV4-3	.	TGCGCCAGCAGCCAAGACGTCCAGGGGGGCACAGATACGCAGTATTTT	CASSQDVQGGTDTQYF
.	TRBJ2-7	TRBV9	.	TGTGCCAGCAGCCTCACGCCACAGGGATATTCCGAGCAGTACTTC	CASSLTPQGYSEQYF
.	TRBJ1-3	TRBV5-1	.	TGCGCCAGCAGCTTGGCGGGGGGCCCACCTGGAAACACCATATATTTT	CASSLAGGPPGNTIYF
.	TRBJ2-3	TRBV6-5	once	TGTGCCAGCAGTACCAGGATGAGGCCCACAGATACGCAGTATTTT	CASSTRMRPTDTQYF
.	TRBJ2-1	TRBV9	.	TGTGCCAGCAGCGTAGAATTCCTCGTCAATGAGCAGTTCTTC	CASSVEFLVNEQFF
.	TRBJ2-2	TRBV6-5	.	TGTGCCAGCAGCTCGACGGGGACCGGGGAGCTGTTTTTT	CASSSTGTGELFF
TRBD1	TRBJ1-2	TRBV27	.	TGTGCCAGCAGTTTATACACAGGGGAAGGCTACACCTTC	CASSLYTGEGYTF
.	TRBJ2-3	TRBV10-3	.	TGTGCCATCTCGGGCGGGGGACAGCATACGCAGTATTTT	CAISGGGQHTQYF
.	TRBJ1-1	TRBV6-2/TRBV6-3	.	TGTGCCAGCAGTTTTTCCGGTCTGAACACTGAAGCTTTCTTT	CASSFSGLNTEAFF
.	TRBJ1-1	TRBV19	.	TGTGCCAGTAGTATATTAGGTGGGAACACTGAAGCTTTCTTT	CASSILGGNTEAFF
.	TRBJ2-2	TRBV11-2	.	TGTGCCAGCAATAAAGGACAGAGCACCGGGGAGCTGTTTTTT	CASNKGQSTGELFF
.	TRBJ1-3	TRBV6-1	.	TGTGCCAGCAGTGAAGCTGTCCCAGGATCTGGAAACACCATATATTTT	CASSEAVPGSGNTIYF
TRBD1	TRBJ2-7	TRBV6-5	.	TGTGCCAGCAGTTACGACAGGGGGTCCTACGAGCAGTACTTC	CASSYDRGSYEQYF
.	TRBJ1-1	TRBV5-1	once	TGCGCCAGCAGCTTGGACGCGGCAGCTCACACTGAAGCTTTCTTT	CASSLDAAAHTEAFF
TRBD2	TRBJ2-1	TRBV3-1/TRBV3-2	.	TGTGCCAGCACCCGGAGACTAGCGGGAGGCTTGGATGAGCAGTTCTTC	CASTRRLAGGLDEQFF
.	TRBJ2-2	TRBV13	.	TGTGCCAGCAGCTTACGGGGGAACACCGGGGAGCTGTTTTTT	CASSLRGNTGELFF
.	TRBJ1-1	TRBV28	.	TGTGCCAGCAGCCCGGGGGGGGAGAACACTGAAGCTTTCTTT	CASSPGGENTEAFF
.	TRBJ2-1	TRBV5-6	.	TGTGCCAGCTCCGGGATCGAGTTCCACAATGAGCAGTTCTTC	CASSGIEFHNEQFF